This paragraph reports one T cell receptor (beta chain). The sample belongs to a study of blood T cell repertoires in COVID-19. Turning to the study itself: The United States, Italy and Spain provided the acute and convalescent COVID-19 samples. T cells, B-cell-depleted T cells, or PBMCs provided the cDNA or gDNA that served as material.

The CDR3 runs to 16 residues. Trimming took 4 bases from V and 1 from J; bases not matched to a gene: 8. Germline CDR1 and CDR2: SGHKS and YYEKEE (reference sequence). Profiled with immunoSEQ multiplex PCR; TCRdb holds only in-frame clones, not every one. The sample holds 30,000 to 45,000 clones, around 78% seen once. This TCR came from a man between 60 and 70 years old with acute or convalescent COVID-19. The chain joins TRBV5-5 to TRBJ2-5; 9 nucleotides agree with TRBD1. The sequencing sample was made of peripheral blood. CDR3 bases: TGTGCCAGCAGCCCAGGACAGGGGCGGTCCCAAGAGACCCAGTACTTC. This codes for CASSPGQGRSQETQYF.